This is a list of T cell receptor beta chains from one sample in a study of shared clonotypes between healthy human individuals. The table came from immunoSEQ multiplex PCR; TCRdb's copy has only in-frame clones and leaves some out. The sample records 760,000 or so clones, about 96% being singletons. Sequenced input: naive CD8+ T cells sorted from blood. The receptors originated from a man aged 25 to 45 in good health. The CDR3 runs from the conserved cysteine through the conserved F or W. A D gene is named only where the DNA matches it firmly. Not all rows give a size; the values are once, few, many and, for expanded clones, a class.

V gene	J gene	D gene	clone size	CDR3 DNA	CDR3 protein
TRBV2	TRBJ2-7	TRBD1	NA	TGTGCCAGCGGGGACAGCCCCTACGAGCAGTACTTC	CASGDSPYEQYF
TRBV14	TRBJ2-7	TRBD2	NA	TGTGCCAGCAGCCTGGTCGGGAGGGTTTACGAGCAGTACTTC	CASSLVGRVYEQYF
TRBV27	TRBJ2-7	TRBD1	NA	TGTGCCAGCAGTCAGACAGGGGGCTACGAGCAGTACTTC	CASSQTGGYEQYF
TRBV4-3	TRBJ2-1	NA	NA	TGCGCCAGCAGCCGAGACCAAATTCCTTACAATGAGCAGTTCTTC	CASSRDQIPYNEQFF
TRBV4-1	TRBJ2-5	NA	NA	TGCGCCAGCAGCCAAGATACTGGGCTGGAACTGGAGACCCAGTACTTC	CASSQDTGLELETQYF
TRBV7-9	TRBJ1-1	TRBD1	NA	TGTGCCAGCAGTTTGGACAGGGCGGGGTACACTGAAGCTTTCTTT	CASSLDRAGYTEAFF
TRBV29-1	TRBJ2-2	NA	NA	TGCAGCGTTGAGACCCCTACCGACACCGGGGAGCTGTTTTTT	CSVETPTDTGELFF
TRBV27	TRBJ1-2	NA	NA	TGTGCCAGCAGTTTATCGGTGGCAGCCTATGGCTACACCTTC	CASSLSVAAYGYTF
TRBV11-2	TRBJ2-7	NA	few	TGTGCCAGCAGCACCCACCGGGACGCTGCCTACGAGCAGTACTTC	CASSTHRDAAYEQYF
TRBV5-1	TRBJ2-1	TRBD2	NA	TGCGCCAGCAGTGGTAGCGGGAGCGGGGAGTTCTTC	CASSGSGSGEFF
TRBV9	TRBJ2-7	TRBD2	NA	TGTGCCAGCAGCGACTCGACTAGCGGTTTACGAGGGCAGTACTTC	CASSDSTSGLRGQYF
TRBV7-9	TRBJ2-3	TRBD1	NA	TGTGCCAGCAGCACTCGGACAGGTCAAACAGATACGCAGTATTTT	CASSTRTGQTDTQYF
TRBV5-1	TRBJ2-5	NA	once	TGCGCCAGCAGCACTACTAGCGCCCAGGGGGATGAGACCCAGTACTTC	CASSTTSAQGDETQYF
TRBV29-1	TRBJ1-3	NA	NA	TGCAGCGCTACTGATGGGGACACCATATATTTT	CSATDGDTIYF
TRBV27	TRBJ2-2	NA	NA	TGTGCCAGCAGCCCATGGACGGGCCCGAACACCGGGGAGCTGTTTTTT	CASSPWTGPNTGELFF
TRBV14	TRBJ2-7	TRBD1	NA	TGTGCCAGCAGTCACCCGGGACAGGGGTTCTACGAGCAGTACTTC	CASSHPGQGFYEQYF
TRBV9	TRBJ2-1	TRBD2	NA	TGTGCCAGCAGCCCCCCTAGCGGGACCTACAATGAGCAGTTCTTC	CASSPPSGTYNEQFF
TRBV6-6	TRBJ2-4	NA	NA	TGTGCCAGCAGTTACTCTGGGGGGGCCAAAAACATTCAGTACTTC	CASSYSGGAKNIQYF
TRBV27	TRBJ2-7	TRBD1	NA	TGTGCCAGCAGTTTAGGGACAGGGGTTCAGCAGTACTTC	CASSLGTGVQQYF
TRBV10-3	TRBJ2-3	NA	once	TGTGCCATCACCCTGGCGCAGGGGGGTGGCACAGATACGCAGTATTTT	CAITLAQGGGTDTQYF
TRBV9	TRBJ2-7	NA	NA	TGTGCCAGCAGCGTAGGGGACGACGAGCAGTACTTC	CASSVGDDEQYF
TRBV14	TRBJ2-7	NA	once	TGTGCCAGCAGCCAAGTGTGGCACCCTTCCTACGAGCAGTACTTC	CASSQVWHPSYEQYF
TRBV6-5	TRBJ2-2	NA	once	TGTGCCAGCAGTTCCTTCGAAAGGGGGGAGCTGTTTTTT	CASSSFERGELFF
TRBV7-9	TRBJ2-1	NA	NA	TGTGCCGTCGCCGGACTTTACAATGAGCAGTTCTTC	CAVAGLYNEQFF